Listed below are T cell receptor beta chains from one sample, sequenced in a study of cytomegalovirus exposure and HLA in healthy donors. The assay was immunoSEQ multiplex PCR, and TCRdb's table has in-frame clones only and misses some. Here the sample spans about 90,000 clones, roughly four fifths being singletons. The specimen sequenced was PBMCs. Receptors originate from a man aged 25 to 45 in good health and CMV-seronegative. The CDR3 runs from the conserved cysteine through the conserved F or W. Fields, in order: D gene, V gene, J gene, clone size, CDR3 DNA, CDR3 protein. A D gene is named only where the DNA matches it firmly. The size of a clone is reported for some rows only, either as once, few or many, or as a class for expanded clones.

d_call: .
v_call: TRBV9
j_call: TRBJ1-1
clone_size: .
cdr3_nt: TGTGCCAGCAGTCAGCAGGGCCTCGGCACTGAAGCTTTCTTT
cdr3_aa: CASSQQGLGTEAFF

d_call: .
v_call: TRBV7-6
j_call: TRBJ2-3
clone_size: .
cdr3_nt: TGTGCCAGCAGCTTAGAGGCGGGCACAGATACGCAGTATTTT
cdr3_aa: CASSLEAGTDTQYF

d_call: TRBD1
v_call: TRBV19
j_call: TRBJ1-4
clone_size: .
cdr3_nt: TGTGCCAGTAGCCCGGGACAGGGACTAACTAATGAAAAACTGTTTTTT
cdr3_aa: CASSPGQGLTNEKLFF

d_call: TRBD2
v_call: TRBV29-1
j_call: TRBJ2-1
clone_size: .
cdr3_nt: TGCAGCGTTGAACGGGGGGACTCCTACAATGAGCAGTTCTTC
cdr3_aa: CSVERGDSYNEQFF

d_call: TRBD2
v_call: TRBV6-4
j_call: TRBJ2-3
clone_size: once
cdr3_nt: TGTGCCAGCAGTGACGGGAGGGGTGGTGCAGATACGCAGTATTTT
cdr3_aa: CASSDGRGGADTQYF

d_call: .
v_call: TRBV19
j_call: TRBJ1-1
clone_size: few
cdr3_nt: TGTGCCAGTACCCCGATAGGGGCGGACACTGAAGCTTTCTTT
cdr3_aa: CASTPIGADTEAFF

d_call: .
v_call: TRBV5-1
j_call: TRBJ1-1
clone_size: .
cdr3_nt: TGCGCCAGCAGCTTGGGACAGAAGTTGAACACTGAAGCTTTCTTT
cdr3_aa: CASSLGQKLNTEAFF

d_call: .
v_call: TRBV15
j_call: TRBJ2-4
clone_size: .
cdr3_nt: TGTGCCACCAGCAGAGATGGTATCCTACAAAACATTCAGTACTTC
cdr3_aa: CATSRDGILQNIQYF

d_call: TRBD1
v_call: TRBV13
j_call: TRBJ1-2
clone_size: .
cdr3_nt: TGTGCCAGCAGCTTGAGGACAGGGTCCTATGGCTACACCTTC
cdr3_aa: CASSLRTGSYGYTF

d_call: TRBD1
v_call: TRBV7-2
j_call: TRBJ1-5
clone_size: .
cdr3_nt: TGTGCCAGCAGCTTGGGCCGACAGGGTAATCAGCCCCAGCATTTT
cdr3_aa: CASSLGRQGNQPQHF

d_call: .
v_call: TRBV14
j_call: TRBJ2-7
clone_size: .
cdr3_nt: TGTGCCAGCAGCCAAGATGAGGACTTTATCTACGAGCAGTACTTC
cdr3_aa: CASSQDEDFIYEQYF

d_call: .
v_call: TRBV20-1
j_call: TRBJ2-3
clone_size: .
cdr3_nt: TGCAGTGCTGCCCTGGCTGATACGCAGTATTTT
cdr3_aa: CSAALADTQYF

d_call: TRBD1
v_call: TRBV13
j_call: TRBJ2-1
clone_size: .
cdr3_nt: TGTGCCAGCAGCCCGGGACAGGGGGCGGTTAATGAGCAGTTCTTC
cdr3_aa: CASSPGQGAVNEQFF